One and the same sample provided the 13 T cell receptor beta chains below, sequenced in a study of Ad26.COV2.S vaccination and SARS-CoV-2 variants. Treatment indicated: about 20 received Ad26.COV2.S at low or high dose, single or two shots; 5 received placebo; per-sample allocation not given. The investigators took samples on day 63 after the first vaccine or placebo injection. Produced via immunoSEQ multiplex PCR; TCRdb's table is partial and in-frame only. Altogether around 300,000 clones are present, around 88% being singletons, with the ten largest covering about 10%. The specimen was peripheral blood, collected in a trial of Ad26.COV2.S vaccine versus placebo. The receptor source for this set is a person between 18 and 65 years old who received the Ad26.COV2.S COVID-19 vaccine or a placebo.

The chain carries TRBV23-1 and TRBJ1-2; D call uncertain. TRBV23-1 has ORF status, its function being uncertain. V was trimmed by 4 bases and J by 8 bases, leaving 17 bases between them. The CDR3 length is 14 residues. CDR3 region: CASSRVVQSRGYTF. CDR3 coding DNA: TGCGCCAGCAGTCGGGTGGTCCAGTCAAGGGGCTACACCTTC.

The V and J genes are TRBV2 and TRBJ1-1; possible D gene TRBD1, 5 bases. Germline lookup yields CDR1 SNHLY and CDR2 FYNNEI. V was shortened by 7 bases and J by 4 bases, with 13 bases between the two germline ends. The length of the CDR3 is 13 residues. CDR3 sequence reads: CASNQVGTTEAFF. The DNA for the CDR3 is TGTGCCAGCAACCAGGTAGGGACCACTGAAGCTTTCTTT.

The J gene is TRBJ1-5, the V gene TRBV3-1 (or the pseudogene TRBV3-2); TRBD1 might be the D (6 bases). The CDR3 length is 14 residues. CDR1 LGHDT and CDR2 YNNKEL come from the germline V gene (reference sequence). The V end lost 3 bases, the J end lost 4 bases, and 10 bases lay between the germline ends. The CDR3 bases are TGTGCCAGCAGCCATGGAGGGACAAATCAGCCCCAGCATTTT. It codes for CASSHGGTNQPQHF.

The chain recombines TRBV7-6 with TRBJ2-1, with no clear D. The CDR3 is 12 amino acids. Trimming left V 1 base short and J 10 bases short, with 8 bases between. The germline V gene encodes CDR1 SGHVS and CDR2 FNYEAQ. The CDR3, as DNA: TGTGCCAGCAGCTTAGAGGGTAGGGAGCAGTTCTTC. Amino acids: CASSLEGREQFF.

This rearrangement joins TRBV3-1 (or the pseudogene TRBV3-2) to TRBJ1-1, with TRBD1 as a possible D gene (6 bases). This CDR3 is 15 amino acids long. Trimming stripped 2 bases from V and 2 bases from J, with 12 bases between. The germline V gene has CDR1 LGHDT and CDR2 YNNKEL (reference sequence). Here the CDR3 DNA reads TGTGCCAGCAGCCAAAACAGGGACCCTAACACTGAAGCTTTCTTT. It specifies CASSQNRDPNTEAFF.

The V and J genes are TRBV7-8 and TRBJ1-5; no clear D gene. Germline values: CDR1 SGHVS, CDR2 FQNEAQ. The CDR3 is made up of 16 amino acids. V dropped 5 bases and J dropped 4 bases, with 18 bases sitting between them. The CDR3 DNA reads as TGTGCCAGCAGCCCCTTGGGGAGGCAGGTGAATCAGCCCCAGCATTTT. Its translation is CASSPLGRQVNQPQHF. Full variable domain (missing parts from reference TRBV7-8 and TRBJ1-5): GAGVSQSPRYKVAKRGQDVALRCDPISGHVSLFWYQQALGQGPEFLTYFQNEAQLDKSGLPSDRFFAERPEGSVSTLKIQRTQQEDSAVYLCASSPLGRQVNQPQHFGDGTRLSIL.

The chain recombines TRBV19 with TRBJ2-5; 7 bases are a match to TRBD2. CDR1 is LNHDA and CDR2 is SQIVND in the germline V gene (reference sequence). The CDR3 runs 16 residues. Losses at the gene ends were 2 bases for V and 5 bases for J; bases not matched to a gene: 11. CDR3 protein: CASSIRGGQGVETQYF. The DNA of the CDR3 is TGTGCCAGTAGTATAAGGGGAGGGCAGGGTGTCGAGACCCAGTACTTC.

The rearrangement joins TRBV6-2 or TRBV6-3 to TRBJ2-5; 7 bases are a match to TRBD1. Per the germline V gene, CDR1 is MNHEY and CDR2 is SVGEGT. V gave up 5 bases and J gave up 7 bases; unmatched junction bases: 7. This CDR3 spans 13 amino acids. CDR3 sequence: CASSQQGKGTQYF. Here the CDR3 DNA reads TGTGCCAGCAGTCAACAGGGGAAGGGGACCCAGTACTTC.

The chain joins TRBV19 to TRBJ2-2; maybe TRBD2 (6 bases). V lost 7 bases, J lost 0 bases, and 12 bases lay in between. This CDR3 contains 15 residues. Looked up from germline, CDR1 is LNHDA and CDR2 is SQIVND (reference sequence). The CDR3 sequence is CASTMWGANTGELFF. The CDR3 coding sequence is TGTGCCAGTACCATGTGGGGGGCGAACACCGGGGAGCTGTTTTTT.

J is TRBJ2-5 and V is TRBV19; D not certain. Germline values: CDR1 LNHDA, CDR2 SQIVND (reference sequence). The CDR3 spans 14 residues. V shed 10 bases and J shed 4 bases, with 19 bases lying between them. Here the CDR3 reads CATSDLAHAETQYF. The CDR3 bases are TGTGCCACCTCGGACCTGGCCCATGCAGAGACCCAGTACTTC.

The chain couples TRBV14 to TRBJ2-5, with 7 bases that match TRBD1. This CDR3 has 19 residues. CDR1 is SGHDN and CDR2 is FVKESK in the germline V gene. With 0 bases clipped from V and 0 bases from J, the junction kept 13 bases outside the gene matches. CDR3 in amino acids: CASSQDYLGGQVYQETQYF. In DNA, the CDR3 is TGTGCCAGCAGCCAAGATTATTTGGGTGGACAGGTTTACCAAGAGACCCAGTACTTC.

The rearrangement links TRBV6-5 to TRBJ2-6; tentative D call: TRBD2 (5 bases). Germline CDR1 is MNHEY and CDR2 is SVGAGI. The ends were cut back, 6 bases at V and 9 bases at J, with 18 bases in the middle. The CDR3 length is 15 residues. Here the CDR3 DNA reads TGTGCCAGCAGATCCGACCGAGGGATCCACAACGTCCTGACTTTC. Translated, it gives CASRSDRGIHNVLTF.

This rearrangement joins TRBV6-5 to TRBJ2-7, with 11 bases lining up with TRBD2. CDR1 and CDR2 from the germline V gene are MNHEY and SVGAGI. The CDR3 runs to 15 residues. The V segment lost 5 bases and the J segment 6 bases; nucleotides outside the gene matches: 9. CDR3 region: CASSISGGAIVEQYF. The CDR3 nucleotides read TGTGCCAGCAGTATTAGCGGGGGGGCTATTGTCGAGCAGTACTTC.